The rows below give T cell receptor beta chains drawn from one sample of a study of neurological immune-mediated disorders. TCRdb passed the 5' RACE reads through MiXCR, listing each CDR3 protein once. The sample consists of about 44,000 distinct CDR3 sequences, about 22% of them appearing once. The sample consisted of PBMCs. Receptors were obtained from a man aged 55-75 years with HTLV-1-associated myelopathy (HAM/TSP). Both conserved end residues are part of each CDR3. D genes are given only for firm matches. Part of the rows lack a size; the others show once, few, many or a class for expanded clones.

.,many,TRBJ1-4,TRBV20-1,TGCAGCTCCAGCAGTAATGAAAAACTGTTTTTT,CSSSSNEKLFF
TRBD2,many,TRBJ2-1,TRBV7-2,TGTGCCAGCAGCTTACGCGGGAGTTTATCCTACAATGAGCAGTTCTTC,CASSLRGSLSYNEQFF
TRBD1,many,TRBJ2-5,TRBV20-1,TGCAGTGCTAGGAACCCGGGACAGGGATCCCAAGAGACCCAGTACTTC,CSARNPGQGSQETQYF
.,many,TRBJ2-1,TRBV7-9,TGTGCCAGCAGCTTAGAAAGGATCTCGAATGAGCAGTTCTTC,CASSLERISNEQFF
TRBD2,many,TRBJ2-3,TRBV20-1,TGCAGTGCTAGACGTCCGGGACTAGCGGTCGCTAGCACAGATACGCAGTATTTT,CSARRPGLAVASTDTQYF
.,few,TRBJ2-5,TRBV5-6,TGTGCCAGCAGCTTGGGACAGAAAGAGACCCAGTACTTC,CASSLGQKETQYF
.,many,TRBJ2-7,TRBV20-1,TGCAGTGCTAGAGGGGCCTCCTACGAGCAGTACTTC,CSARGASYEQYF
.,few,TRBJ2-2,TRBV12-3/TRBV12-4,TGTGCCAGCAGTCTCTCAGGTCTCGGGGAGCTGTTTTTT,CASSLSGLGELFF
.,many,TRBJ2-3,TRBV20-1,TGCGGTACGGCTAGCACAGATACGCAGTATTTT,CGTASTDTQYF
TRBD2,.,TRBJ2-7,TRBV25-1,TGTGCCAGCAGGGGGGAGGGACGGAAGACCTACGAGCAGTACTTC,CASRGEGRKTYEQYF
.,many,TRBJ2-1,TRBV11-3,TGTGCCAGCAGCCGCGGGCGGGATTACAATGAGCAGTTCTTC,CASSRGRDYNEQFF
.,many,TRBJ2-5,TRBV18,TGTGCCAGCTCACCAACGGCCGCGGGAATGGAGACCCAGTACTTC,CASSPTAAGMETQYF
TRBD2,many,TRBJ2-5,TRBV4-1,TGCGCCAGCAGCCAAGGGGGGCTAGCGGGGGAGACCCAGTACTTC,CASSQGGLAGETQYF
TRBD1,many,TRBJ2-1,TRBV9,TGTGCCAGCAGCGTTCTGGACAGGGGGCCTATCCCTAATGAGCAGTTCTTC,CASSVLDRGPIPNEQFF
.,.,TRBJ2-1,TRBV11-2,TGTGCCAGCAGCTTCGGAGGACCTCAACGGGGGAATGAGCAGTTCTTC,CASSFGGPQRGNEQFF
.,many,TRBJ1-2,TRBV3-1,TGTGCCAGCTCTAGGACAGAACGTCATGGCTACACCTTC,CASSRTERHGYTF
TRBD1,.,TRBJ1-2,TRBV29-1,TGCAGCGTTGAAAAAGGACAGGGGTCGCGGTACGGCTACACCTTC,CSVEKGQGSRYGYTF
.,many,TRBJ2-6,TRBV20-1,TGCAGTGCTAGTTCGAGGGACCCTGGGGCCAACGTCCTGACTTTC,CSASSRDPGANVLTF
.,many,TRBJ2-1,TRBV29-1,TGCAGCGTTGGTCGGGTAAATGAGCAGTTCTTC,CSVGRVNEQFF
TRBD2,many,TRBJ2-5,TRBV5-5,TGTGCCAGCAGCTTAGTAGTCCGGGAGGAGGAGACCCAGTACTTC,CASSLVVREEETQYF
.,many,TRBJ1-5,TRBV21-1,TGTGCCAGCAGCCCCCAGGGGGGAGATCAGCCCCAGCATTTT,CASSPQGGDQPQHF
TRBD1,many,TRBJ2-3,TRBV6-1,TGTGCCAGCAGTGACCGGGACAGACTCACAGATACGCAGTATTTT,CASSDRDRLTDTQYF
.,many,TRBJ1-2,TRBV28,TGTGCCAGCAGTTCAGGGGAGTTTGGGAACTATGGCTACACCTTC,CASSSGEFGNYGYTF
TRBD1,.,TRBJ1-2,TRBV19,TGTGCCAGTAGCCAATCACCAGACAGGGTCTATGGCTACACCTTC,CASSQSPDRVYGYTF
.,.,TRBJ2-7,TRBV5-1,TGCGCCAGCAGGTTGACCACCGCCGACGAGCAGTACTTC,CASRLTTADEQYF
TRBD2,many,TRBJ2-1,TRBV10-3,TGTGCCATCAGTGAGGGACTAGCGACCTACAATGAGCAGTTCTTC,CAISEGLATYNEQFF
TRBD1,many,TRBJ2-7,TRBV7-2,TGTGCCAGCAGCCTGACAGGGTACGAGCAGTACTTC,CASSLTGYEQYF
.,many,TRBJ1-6,TRBV6-5,TGTGCCAGCAGTTACGGGGGGAGATATTCACCCCTCCACTTT,CASSYGGRYSPLHF
TRBD1,many,TRBJ2-5,TRBV11-1,TGTGCCAGCAGCCCGGACAGGGTGAGAGAGACCCAGTACTTC,CASSPDRVRETQYF
TRBD1,many,TRBJ1-6,TRBV20-1,TGCAGTGCTCAGGGACAGGGAATTAATTCACCCCTCCACTTT,CSAQGQGINSPLHF
.,many,TRBJ2-5,TRBV11-2,TGTGCCAGCAGTTCCCCCCTGACAGCCCAAGAGACCCAGTACTTC,CASSSPLTAQETQYF
.,many,TRBJ2-3,TRBV5-1,TGCGCCAGCAGCTTGGCCGCCGGACCGCGCACAGATACGCAGTATTTT,CASSLAAGPRTDTQYF
.,medium-sized,TRBJ2-5,TRBV5-6,TGTGCCAGCAGCCGCGGGACGGAAGAGACCCAGTACTTC,CASSRGTEETQYF
.,.,TRBJ1-1,TRBV5-1,TGCGCCAGCAGCTTTCAGTCCAGGGACACTGAAGCTTTCTTT,CASSFQSRDTEAFF
.,.,TRBJ1-5,TRBV29-1,TGCAGTGCATTGTTCCAGAACAATCAGCCCCAGCATTTT,CSALFQNNQPQHF
.,many,TRBJ2-1,TRBV29-1,TGCAGCGTTGGTTACGTGAGGGATGAGCAGTTCTTC,CSVGYVRDEQFF
.,many,TRBJ2-2,TRBV4-1,TGCGCCAGCTCGGGGGTTTTAACCGGGGAGCTGTTTTTT,CASSGVLTGELFF
.,.,TRBJ2-1,TRBV11-2,TGTGCCAGCAGCTTAGCGCGGGGCAAATACAATGAGCAGTTCTTC,CASSLARGKYNEQFF
TRBD2,medium-sized,TRBJ2-3,TRBV28,TGTGCCAGCAGTTTAGCGGGAGGAGGCACAGATACGCAGTATTTT,CASSLAGGGTDTQYF
.,.,TRBJ2-3,TRBV5-6,TGTGCCAACAGCAGAGTCGATACGCAGTATTTT,CANSRVDTQYF
.,.,TRBJ1-1,TRBV24-1,TGTGCCACCAGTGATTTGCGTTTTGACAGCGCTGAAGCTTTCTTT,CATSDLRFDSAEAFF
TRBD1,many,TRBJ1-4,TRBV7-9,TGTGCCAGCAGCCCAGGGACAGGGCGGCAAGAAAAACTGTTTTTT,CASSPGTGRQEKLFF
.,many,TRBJ2-1,TRBV10-3,TGTGCCATCAGTGCAACTCCGGGAAACTCCTACAATGAGCAGTTCTTC,CAISATPGNSYNEQFF
.,.,TRBJ2-3,TRBV12-3/TRBV12-4,TGTGCCAGCAGCCCCCAGCCCCGCACAGATACGCAGTATTTT,CASSPQPRTDTQYF
TRBD1,many,TRBJ2-7,TRBV12-5,TGTGCTAGTGGTTTGGGACAGGGATCCTACGAGCAGTACTTC,CASGLGQGSYEQYF
.,many,TRBJ1-6,TRBV20-1,TGCAGTGCTAGAGTCGGCCAGGAAAATTCACCCCTCCACTTT,CSARVGQENSPLHF
TRBD1,.,TRBJ2-5,TRBV7-9,TGTGCCTTCAGGGACAGGGAAGAGACCCAGTACTTC,CAFRDREETQYF
.,few,TRBJ2-1,TRBV12-3/TRBV12-4,TGTGCCAGCAGTGCGACCCTCTCCTACAATGAGCAGTTCTTC,CASSATLSYNEQFF
.,.,TRBJ2-7,TRBV5-1,TGCGCCAGCAGCGCTCAGAAGCAGACCTCCACCGAGCAGTACTTC,CASSAQKQTSTEQYF
TRBD2,.,TRBJ2-1,TRBV11-2,TGTGCCAGCAGCCCCGGGACTAGTAGGGTTAGCGATGAGCAGTTCTTC,CASSPGTSRVSDEQFF